These 22 T cell receptor beta chains were sequenced from one sample in a study of T cell responses to AZD1222 COVID-19 vaccine. Using immunoSEQ multiplex PCR, the repertoire was profiled, and TCRdb retains in-frame clones only, with some absent. The table lists over 70,000 clones, approximately 89% of them singletons. The sample in question was peripheral blood, obtained 28 days after the second AZD1222 dose. The receptors shown here come from an adult who received the AZD1222 COVID-19 vaccine.

V is TRBV30 and J is TRBJ1-6; D gene unclear. The V gene lost 0 bases and the J gene lost 8 bases, with 14 bases spanning the gap. Germline V gene data show CDR1 as GTSNPN and CDR2 as SVGIG (reference sequence). The CDR3 extends over 15 amino acids. The CDR3, as DNA: TGTGCCTGGAGTGTCCAGTCCCGGCGGGATTCACCCCTCCACTTT. It yields the protein CAWSVQSRRDSPLHF.

The V gene is TRBV18, the J gene TRBJ1-2; 11 bases are shared with TRBD1. Unmatched junction bases numbered 1, after V lost 5 bases and J lost 2 bases. The CDR3 consists of 14 residues. The germline V gene encodes CDR1 KGHSH and CDR2 LQKENI. The CDR3: CASSGTGGNYGYTF. The CDR3 bases are TGTGCCAGCTCAGGGACAGGGGGAAACTATGGCTACACCTTC. The full variable domain, completed using reference TRBV18 and TRBJ1-2, is NAGVMQNPRHLVRRRGQEARLRCSPMKGHSHVYWYRQLPEEGLKFMVYLQKENIIDESGMPKERFSAEFPKEGPSILRIQQVVRGDSAAYFCASSGTGGNYGYTFGSGTRLTVV.

A few counts support this clone. J is TRBJ2-7 and V is TRBV2; TRBD1 matches 10 bases. V was pared by 6 bases and J by 8 bases, with 13 bases of the junction left unmatched. The CDR3 length is 15 residues. Germline CDR1 SNHLY, CDR2 FYNNEI. The CDR3 coding sequence is TGTGCCAGCAGCCTTACCGGGACAGGGGAAGTCAAGCAGTACTTC. Translating it yields CASSLTGTGEVKQYF.

V usage is TRBV10-2 and J usage is TRBJ2-5, with 12 bases fitting TRBD1. The CDR3 totals 15 residues. Germline CDR1 WSHSY, CDR2 SAAADI. J gave up 6 bases and V 2 bases, and 4 bases lay outside the gene matches. In DNA form, the CDR3 reads TGCGCCAGCAGTGAGGGGACAGGGGGCGTCCAGACCCAGTACTTC. As protein: CASSEGTGGVQTQYF.

V gene TRBV18 combines with J gene TRBJ1-1; a possible D gene is TRBD1 (6 bases). Per germline, CDR1 KGHSH and CDR2 LQKENI. The CDR3 has 15 residues. Trimming pared 5 bases from V and 4 bases from J, leaving 17 bases between. The CDR3 DNA reads as TGTGCCAGCTCAAACTCAGGGGCCGCCGGCACTGAAGCTTTCTTT. This codes for CASSNSGAAGTEAFF. The full variable domain, with the rest looked up from reference TRBV18 and TRBJ1-1, is NAGVMQNPRHLVRRRGQEARLRCSPMKGHSHVYWYRQLPEEGLKFMVYLQKENIIDESGMPKERFSAEFPKEGPSILRIQQVVRGDSAAYFCASSNSGAAGTEAFFGQGTRLTVV.

The V call is TRBV2, the J call TRBJ2-2; D unclear. The CDR3 is made up of 14 amino acids. In germline, CDR1 is SNHLY, CDR2 FYNNEI. V was shortened by 6 bases and J by 0 bases, with 8 bases between the two germline ends. The CDR3 DNA sequence: TGTGCCAGCAGCATACTATCGAACACCGGGGAGCTGTTTTTT. It yields the protein CASSILSNTGELFF.

The J gene is TRBJ2-7, the V gene TRBV5-4; D is unresolved. Trimming removed 7 bases at V and 3 bases at J, with 8 bases between. There are 11 residues in the CDR3. Germline lookup yields CDR1 SGHNT and CDR2 YYREEE (reference sequence). CDR3 nucleotides: TGTGCCAGCGACGGATTCTACGAGCAGTACTTC. Translating it yields CASDGFYEQYF.

The chain uses TRBV6-5 and TRBJ1-1; D unclear. V was pared by 1 base and J by 4 bases, with 13 bases between. Germline V gene sequence: CDR1 MNHEY, CDR2 SVGAGI. The CDR3 is 15 amino acids. CDR3 DNA sequence: TGTGCCAGCAGTTACTTCTCGACGGCGTCCACTGAAGCTTTCTTT. Its translation: CASSYFSTASTEAFF.

V gene TRBV5-1 combines with J gene TRBJ1-6; 7 nucleotides align to TRBD1. The V segment lost 8 bases and the J segment 4 bases; nucleotides outside the gene matches: 3. CDR1 is SGHRS, CDR2 YFSETQ, per germline. The CDR3 has 13 residues. In DNA form, the CDR3 reads TGCGCCAGTGGGACAGAGTATAATTCACCCCTCCACTTT. This gives the protein CASGTEYNSPLHF.

V and J are TRBV21-1 and TRBJ1-1; the DNA was not used to check the table's D call, TRBD1. TRBV21-1 is noted as a pseudogene. CDR3 length: 13 residues. Written as DNA, the CDR3 is TGTGCCAGCAGGGACAGGGGGGACACTGAAGCTTTCTTT. Translating it yields CASRDRGDTEAFF.

The V gene is TRBV7-7, the J gene TRBJ2-7; D gene ambiguous. CDR3 length: 16 amino acids. CDR1 is SSHAT, CDR2 FNYEAQ, per germline (reference sequence). Trimming shortened V by 2 bases and J by 1 base, and 15 bases separated the two germline ends. The CDR3 is CASSLYRAGVSYEQYV. CDR3 DNA sequence: TGTGCCAGCAGCTTATATAGGGCTGGGGTTTCCTACGAGCAGTACGTC.

V gene TRBV27 combines with J gene TRBJ1-5; D gene unclear. The CDR3 is made up of 15 amino acids. V gave up 8 bases and J gave up 7 bases, with 21 bases separating them. Per germline, CDR1 MNHEY and CDR2 SMNVEV (reference sequence). In DNA form, the CDR3 reads TGTGCCAGCCATCCCGGGGTAGGGATTTGGCAGCCCCAGCATTTT. Residues: CASHPGVGIWQPQHF.

V gene TRBV4-1 combines with J gene TRBJ2-1, with D unclear. Germline-derived CDR1 and CDR2 are MGHRA and YSYEKL. The germline V and J ends were trimmed by 4 bases and 0 bases, with 16 bases remaining between them. The CDR3 sequence is 17 residues long. CDR3 DNA: TGCGCCAGCAGCCCTGAAGGTCGCGGTAGCTCCTACAATGAGCAGTTCTTC. Its translation is CASSPEGRGSSYNEQFF.

The chain employs TRBV6-5 and TRBJ2-5, with 9 bases identical to TRBD1. J lost 3 bases, V lost 2 bases, and 1 base had no gene match. The CDR3 covers 14 residues. Germline V gene lookup returns CDR1 MNHEY and CDR2 SVGAGI. The DNA for the CDR3 is TGTGCCAGCAGTTACGGACAGGGGAAAGAGACCCAGTACTTC. Its translation is CASSYGQGKETQYF.

A single count supports this clone. V and J are TRBV4-1 and TRBJ1-2; D might be TRBD1 (5 bases). Per the germline V gene, CDR1 is MGHRA and CDR2 is YSYEKL. The CDR3 consists of 13 residues. Between the trimmed V and J ends, which lost 4 bases and 4 bases, there was a span of 10 bases. The CDR3 sequence: CASSPGPGYGYTF. CDR3 coding DNA: TGCGCCAGCAGCCCGGGACCGGGCTATGGCTACACCTTC.

V gene TRBV27 combines with J gene TRBJ1-6; D remains unclear. The V end lost 2 bases, the J end lost 4 bases, and 12 bases lay between the germline ends. Looked up from germline, CDR1 is MNHEY and CDR2 is SMNVEV (reference sequence). The CDR3 runs 16 residues. The CDR3 region has the DNA TGTGCCAGCAGTTTAAGCAGGTTCGGGTATAATTCACCCCTCCACTTT. It translates to CASSLSRFGYNSPLHF.

The chain uses TRBV9 and TRBJ1-1, with a tentative D call TRBD1 (6 bases). Trimming cost V 0 bases and J 5 bases, with 11 bases left between them. CDR3 length: 14 amino acids. Germline V lookup: CDR1 SGDLS, CDR2 YYNGEE. CDR3 protein: CASSVENRDTEAFF. The DNA of the CDR3 is TGTGCCAGCAGCGTAGAGAACAGGGATACTGAAGCTTTCTTT.

The chain is built from TRBV19 and TRBJ1-1; a weak D match, TRBD1 (5 bases). The CDR3 sequence is 13 residues long. Trimming left V 8 bases short and J 12 bases short, with 22 bases between. The germline gives CDR1 LNHDA, CDR2 SQIVND (reference sequence). The CDR3 region has the DNA TGTGCCAGTTCCCTCGGGGGACTATTAAAGTCTTTCTTT. Translating gives CASSLGGLLKSFF.

This sequence joins TRBV5-1 and TRBJ2-7; TRBD2 matches 7 bases. Trimming at V came to 2 bases and at J to 2 bases, leaving 1 base not matched to a gene. CDR3 length: 13 amino acids. CDR1 and CDR2 (germline): SGHRS, YFSETQ. The CDR3 is CASSFGGAYEQYF. In DNA, the CDR3 is TGCGCCAGCAGCTTTGGGGGGGCCTACGAGCAGTACTTC. The full variable domain, in which reference TRBV5-1 and TRBJ2-7 provide the parts outside the CDR3, is KAGVTQTPRYLIKTRGQQVTLSCSPISGHRSVSWYQQTPGQGLQFLFEYFSETQRNKGNFPGRFSGRQFSNSRSEMNVSTLELGDSALYLCASSFGGAYEQYFGPGTRLTVT.

This sequence joins TRBV2 and TRBJ1-3, with D tentatively TRBD1 (5 bases). V lost 2 bases and J 4 bases, leaving 12 bases between the germline ends. The CDR3 runs 15 residues. The germline V gene has CDR1 SNHLY and CDR2 FYNNEI. CDR3 sequence reads: CASSEIRWGGNTIYF. CDR3 DNA: TGTGCCAGCAGTGAAATTCGGTGGGGGGGAAACACCATATATTTT.

The V call is TRBV12-3 or TRBV12-4, the J call TRBJ2-5; D uncertain. The CDR3 is made up of 12 amino acids. Deletions cut 1 base from V and 9 bases from J, with 9 bases between. CDR3 coding DNA: TGTGCCAGCAGTTTAGACAGTCGCGCCCAGTACTTC. Protein sequence: CASSLDSRAQYF.

The genes are TRBV30 and TRBJ2-1, with D possibly being TRBD1 or TRBD2 (5 bases each). Trimming removed 5 bases at V and 14 bases at J, with 16 bases between. The germline gives CDR1 GTSNPN, CDR2 SVGIG (reference sequence). The CDR3 loop spans 11 amino acids. The CDR3: CAWSTGPRKFF. The CDR3, as DNA: TGTGCCTGGTCCACGGGACCTCGGAAGTTCTTC.